Below are 21 T cell receptor beta chains sequenced from a single sample in a study of identical twins. TCRdb analysed the 5' RACE reads with MiXCR anew, one entry per CDR3 protein. The data contain 420,000 or so distinct CDR3 sequences, 15% to 20% of them seen just once; the ten biggest clones take up 10% to 15%. Sequencing was done on a sample of naive T cells sorted from blood. The receptors come from a man between 50 and 59 years old in good health.

V usage is TRBV10-3 and J usage is TRBJ1-5, with D possibly being TRBD1 (5 bases). V was shortened by 4 bases and J by 7 bases, with 11 bases between the two germline ends. CDR3 size: 13 residues. Per germline, CDR1 ENHRY and CDR2 SYGVKD. The CDR3 coding sequence is TGTGCCATCAGTGGAGGCAGGGACCAGCCCCAGCATTTT. Translation: CAISGGRDQPQHF.

V is TRBV29-1 and J is TRBJ2-5, with D tentatively TRBD1 (5 bases). The CDR3 consists of 12 residues. Germline V gene sequence: CDR1 SQVTM, CDR2 ANQGSEA. Trimming removed 5 bases at V and 2 bases at J, with 9 bases between. The CDR3 spells CSVQRQQETQYF. The CDR3, as DNA: TGCAGCGTTCAGAGACAGCAAGAGACCCAGTACTTC. The variable domain in full, with the rest retrieved from reference TRBV29-1 and TRBJ2-5, is SAVISQKPSRDICQRGTSLTIQCQVDSQVTMMFWYRQQPGQSLTLIATANQGSEATYESGFVIDKFPISRPNLTFSTLTVSNMSPEDSSIYLCSVQRQQETQYFGPGTRLLVL.

This chain links TRBV4-2 with TRBJ2-5; 11 nucleotides agree with TRBD1. CDR3 size: 16 residues. V lost 1 base to trimming and J lost 6 bases; unmatched junction nucleotides: 7. The germline V gene encodes CDR1 LGHNA and CDR2 YNFKEQ. The CDR3 bases are TGTGCCAGCAGCCAAGCCCAGGGACAGGGGGTGAAGACCCAGTACTTC. Protein: CASSQAQGQGVKTQYF.

This clonotype has more than one count but fewer than ten. The chain has TRBV13 and TRBJ2-7; 12 positions agree with TRBD2. The CDR3 runs 15 residues. Trimming cost V 4 bases and J 5 bases; bases outside gene matches: 6. The germline V gene has CDR1 PRHDT and CDR2 FYEKMQ (reference sequence). CDR3 sequence reads: CASSSTSGRRHEQYF. CDR3 DNA: TGTGCCAGCAGCTCGACTAGCGGGAGACGCCACGAGCAGTACTTC.

This clonotype occurred a few times. V usage is TRBV14 and J usage is TRBJ2-7; D is undetermined. This CDR3 has 13 amino acids. CDR1 is SGHDN and CDR2 is FVKESK in the germline V gene. The germline V and J ends were trimmed by 0 bases and 4 bases, with 7 bases remaining between them. The CDR3 DNA follows: TGTGCCAGCAGCCAAGATAATTTGTACGAGCAGTACTTC. Amino acids: CASSQDNLYEQYF.

V usage is TRBV4-1 and J usage is TRBJ2-7; possible D gene TRBD2, 6 bases. Trimming cost V 3 bases and J 1 base, with 10 bases left between them. The germline CDR1 and CDR2 sequences are MGHRA and YSYEKL. The CDR3 has 14 amino acids. The CDR3 loop reads CASSHLGLSYEQYF. In nucleotides, the CDR3 is TGCGCCAGCAGCCATCTCGGACTATCCTACGAGCAGTACTTC.

This clonotype occurred a few times. This chain connects TRBV10-2 to TRBJ2-1; D ambiguous. Trimming took 0 bases from V and 8 from J, leaving 14 bases between them. CDR1 is WSHSY and CDR2 is SAAADI in the germline V gene. CDR3 length: 15 amino acids. Here the CDR3 reads CASSESHPLSDEQFF. The CDR3 region has the DNA TGCGCCAGCAGTGAGTCCCACCCGTTGAGCGATGAGCAGTTCTTC.

This clonotype was detected ten times or more. The V gene is TRBV6-2 or TRBV6-3, the J gene TRBJ2-7; weak D call: TRBD1 (5 bases). Trimming cost V 6 bases and J 7 bases, with 19 bases left between them. The CDR3 has 14 residues. Germline CDR1 MNHEY, CDR2 SVGEGT. CDR3 sequence (DNA): TGTGCCAGCAGCCAGGACACACTCTCTTGGGAGCAGTACTTC. Translation: CASSQDTLSWEQYF.

At least ten counts were recorded for this clonotype. DNA of the CDR3: TGCAGCGTTGTTGATGGTGACACTGAAGCTTTCTTT. Its protein product is CSVVDGDTEAFF. The J gene is TRBJ1-1, the V gene TRBV29-1, with D unclear. Germline V gene data show CDR1 as SQVTM and CDR2 as ANQGSEA. With 4 bases removed from V and 3 bases from J, the gap between germline ends came to 9 bases. This CDR3 spans 12 amino acids.

This clonotype was counted ten times or more. The J gene is TRBJ2-3, the V gene TRBV10-3, with no clear D. This CDR3 contains 12 residues. V dropped 6 bases and J dropped 5 bases, with 9 bases sitting between them. Germline-derived CDR1 and CDR2 are ENHRY and SYGVKD. Here the CDR3 DNA reads TGTGCCATCAGGACCGTTGGAGATACGCAGTATTTT. This codes for CAIRTVGDTQYF.

In this sample, this clonotype turned up a few times. The V and J genes are TRBV20-1 and TRBJ2-7, with D possibly being TRBD1 or TRBD2 (6 bases each). The germline gives CDR1 DFQATT, CDR2 SNEGSKA (reference sequence). Trimming shortened V by 3 bases and J by 3 bases, and 12 bases separated the two germline ends. CDR3 length: 13 amino acids. The CDR3 nucleotides read TGCAGTGCTAGTTCACGGGGGCGCTACGAGCAGTACTTC. This encodes CSASSRGRYEQYF.

This clonotype showed up many times. V and J are TRBV6-2 or TRBV6-3 and TRBJ2-1; 9 bases fit TRBD2. The V gene's germline CDR1 is MNHEY and CDR2 SVGEGT. The CDR3 consists of 15 residues. Unmatched junction bases numbered 5, after V lost 5 bases and J lost 3 bases. This CDR3 is CASSPSGASYNEQFF. CDR3 DNA sequence: TGTGCCAGCAGTCCTAGCGGGGCTAGCTACAATGAGCAGTTCTTC.

This clonotype came up a few times. The rearrangement joins TRBV12-3 or TRBV12-4 to TRBJ1-4, with D possibly matching TRBD1 (5 bases). V lost 6 bases to trimming and J lost 8 bases, with 19 bases between them. This CDR3 spans 15 amino acids. The CDR3 bases are TGTGCCAGCAGCCCAAGGGGACGCGAGAAAGAAAAACTGTTTTTT. Amino acid sequence: CASSPRGREKEKLFF.

The chain links TRBV6-1 to TRBJ1-1; TRBD1 aligns across 8 bases. Trimming at V came to 6 bases and at J to 1 base, leaving 7 bases not matched to a gene. CDR1 is MNHNS, CDR2 SASEGT, per germline. The CDR3 runs to 15 residues. CDR3 DNA sequence: TGTGCCAGCAGGCCGGACAGGGCAAAGAACACTGAAGCTTTCTTT. Translated, it gives CASRPDRAKNTEAFF.

V usage is TRBV7-9 and J usage is TRBJ2-2; D gene uncertain. Looked up from germline, CDR1 is SEHNR and CDR2 is FQNEAQ (reference sequence). Between the trimmed V and J ends, which lost 5 bases and 4 bases, there was a span of 14 bases. This CDR3 is 15 amino acids long. CDR3 protein: CASSAVSPSTGELFF. CDR3 sequence (DNA): TGTGCCAGCAGCGCCGTAAGCCCTTCCACCGGGGAGCTGTTTTTT.

The chain has TRBV5-1 and TRBJ2-3; the match to TRBD2 covers 15 bases. Unmatched junction bases numbered 3, after V lost 4 bases and J lost 6 bases. Germline V gives CDR1 SGHRS, CDR2 YFSETQ. The CDR3 has 15 amino acids. CDR3 bases: TGCGCCAGCAGCATCGGGACTAGCGGGGGGGATACGCAGTATTTT. Translating gives CASSIGTSGGDTQYF.

This clonotype has a handful of counts. The V gene is TRBV7-8, the J gene TRBJ2-1; TRBD2 aligns across 11 bases. Trimming removed 2 bases from V and 3 bases from J; junction bases left unmatched: 3. CDR3 size: 16 residues. Germline lookup yields CDR1 SGHVS and CDR2 FQNEAQ. In nucleotides, the CDR3 is TGTGCCAGCAGCTTATTAGCGGGAGGGATCTACAATGAGCAGTTCTTC. It encodes CASSLLAGGIYNEQFF.

This clonotype was observed a few times. This chain joins TRBV5-1 and TRBJ2-6; 8 bases align to TRBD1. Germline assignment: CDR1 SGHRS and CDR2 YFSETQ. V shed 3 bases and J 2 bases; nucleotides not matched to a gene: 4. The CDR3 covers 16 residues. The DNA of the CDR3 is TGCGCCAGCAGCTCGTCAGGGGGCACTGGGGCCAACGTCCTGACTTTC. It specifies CASSSSGGTGANVLTF.

This clonotype was seen more than once but under ten times. CDR3 bases: TGTGCCAGCAGAGCCCCGGGACTAGCGGGATCTAACACCGGGGAGCTGTTTTTT. Encoded protein: CASRAPGLAGSNTGELFF. The chain is built from TRBV7-3 and TRBJ2-2; 13 positions match TRBD2. Germline-derived CDR1 and CDR2 are SGHTA and FQGTGA. V lost 6 bases, J lost 2 bases, and 9 bases stayed unmatched. The CDR3 contains 18 residues.

This clonotype occurred a few times. The chain is built from TRBV11-2 and TRBJ2-7, with D unclear. The germline gives CDR1 SGHAT, CDR2 FQNNGV. Trimming cost V 0 bases and J 2 bases, with 11 bases left between them. CDR3 length equals 15 residues. CDR3 region: CASSLDEQSPYEQYF. For the CDR3, the DNA is TGTGCCAGCAGCTTAGATGAACAGTCTCCCTACGAGCAGTACTTC. Full variable domain (outside the CDR3, taken from reference TRBV11-2 and TRBJ2-7): EAGVAQSPRYKIIEKRQSVAFWCNPISGHATLYWYQQILGQGPKLLIQFQNNGVVDDSQLPKDRFSAERLKGVDSTLKIQPAKLEDSAVYLCASSLDEQSPYEQYFGPGTRLTVT.

The chain carries TRBV5-1 and TRBJ2-7; TRBD1 matches 11 bases. Germline assignment: CDR1 SGHRS and CDR2 YFSETQ. This CDR3 is built from 16 residues. V lost 0 bases and J lost 5; bases outside the gene matches: 7. In nucleotides, the CDR3 is TGCGCCAGCAGCTTGGTCGGGACAGGGGGAATCCACGAGCAGTACTTC. It is translated as CASSLVGTGGIHEQYF.